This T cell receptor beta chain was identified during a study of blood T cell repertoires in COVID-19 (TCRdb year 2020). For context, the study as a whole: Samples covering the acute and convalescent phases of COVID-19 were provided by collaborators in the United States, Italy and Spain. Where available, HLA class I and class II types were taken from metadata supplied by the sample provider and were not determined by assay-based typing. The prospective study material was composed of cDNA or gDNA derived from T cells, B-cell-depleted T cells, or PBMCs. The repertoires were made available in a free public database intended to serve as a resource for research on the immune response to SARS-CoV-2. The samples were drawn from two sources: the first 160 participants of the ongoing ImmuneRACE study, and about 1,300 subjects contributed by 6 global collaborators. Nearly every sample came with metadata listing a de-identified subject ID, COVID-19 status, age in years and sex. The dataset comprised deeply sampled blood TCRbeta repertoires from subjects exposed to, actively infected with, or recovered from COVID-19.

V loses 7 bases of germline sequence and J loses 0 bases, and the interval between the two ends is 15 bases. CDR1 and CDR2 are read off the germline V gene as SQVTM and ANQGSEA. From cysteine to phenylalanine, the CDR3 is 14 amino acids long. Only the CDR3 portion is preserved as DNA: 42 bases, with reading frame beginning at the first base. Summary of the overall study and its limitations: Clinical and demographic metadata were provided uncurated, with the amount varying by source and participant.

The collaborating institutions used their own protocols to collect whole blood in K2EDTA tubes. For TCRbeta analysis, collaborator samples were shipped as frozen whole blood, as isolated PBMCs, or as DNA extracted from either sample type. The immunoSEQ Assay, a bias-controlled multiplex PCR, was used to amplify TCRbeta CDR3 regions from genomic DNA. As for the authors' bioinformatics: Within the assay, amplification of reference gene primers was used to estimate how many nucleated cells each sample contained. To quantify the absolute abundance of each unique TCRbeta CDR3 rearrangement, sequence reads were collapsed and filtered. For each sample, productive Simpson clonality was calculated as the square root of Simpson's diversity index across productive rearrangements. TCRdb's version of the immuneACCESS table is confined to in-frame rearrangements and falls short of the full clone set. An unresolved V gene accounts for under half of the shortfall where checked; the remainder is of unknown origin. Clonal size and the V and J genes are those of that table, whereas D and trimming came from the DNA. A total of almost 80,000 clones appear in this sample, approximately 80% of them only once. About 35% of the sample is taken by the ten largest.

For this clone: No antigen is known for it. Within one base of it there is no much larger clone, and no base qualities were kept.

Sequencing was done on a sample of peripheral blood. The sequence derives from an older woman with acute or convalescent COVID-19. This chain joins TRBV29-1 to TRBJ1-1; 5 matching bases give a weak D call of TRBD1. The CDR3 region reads CSAQVRQLNTEAFF. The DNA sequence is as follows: TGCAGCGCCCAGGTAAGACAGCTGAACACTGAAGCTTTCTTT.